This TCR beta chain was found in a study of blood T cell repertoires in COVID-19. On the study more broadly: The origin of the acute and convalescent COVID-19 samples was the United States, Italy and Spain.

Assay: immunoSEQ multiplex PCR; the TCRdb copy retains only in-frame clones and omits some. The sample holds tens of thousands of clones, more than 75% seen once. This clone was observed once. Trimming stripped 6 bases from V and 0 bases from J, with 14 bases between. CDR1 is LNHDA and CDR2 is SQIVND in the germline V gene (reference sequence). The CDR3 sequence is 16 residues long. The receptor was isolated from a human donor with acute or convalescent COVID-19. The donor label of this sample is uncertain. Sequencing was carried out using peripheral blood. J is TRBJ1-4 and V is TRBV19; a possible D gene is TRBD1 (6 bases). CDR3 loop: CASRQQGSATNEKLFF. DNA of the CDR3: TGTGCCAGTAGACAACAGGGCTCTGCAACTAATGAAAAACTGTTTTTT.